This T cell receptor (beta chain) was captured in a study of response to subunit inactivated influenza vaccine. TCRdb redid the calling of the RT-PCR reads with MiXCR, one entry per CDR3 protein. Among 600,000 to 700,000 distinct CDR3 sequences listed, approximately 15% were seen once. Findings and limits, study-wide: The authors suggested that every seasonal influenza vaccination recruits few new T cells.

V shed 8 bases, J shed 2 bases, and the junction held 12 bases outside the gene matches. CDR3 length: 16 amino acids. There are many counts of this clonotype. Its antigen is undetermined. J is TRBJ2-5 and V is TRBV12-3 or TRBV12-4, with 9 bases aligning to TRBD2. The receptor comes from a man aged 45-60 years who received an inactivated influenza vaccine. Sample: PBMCs from blood, taken less than 15 days before vaccination. The CDR3 protein is CASWLRGGPRQETQYF. For the CDR3, the DNA is TGTGCCAGCTGGTTGCGGGGGGGACCCCGACAAGAGACCCAGTACTTC.